These T cell receptor beta chains were read from a single sample in a study of blood T cell repertoires in COVID-19. The data were produced by immunoSEQ multiplex PCR, yet TCRdb's version contains in-frame clones alone and is incomplete. Here the sample spans 95,000 to 130,000 clones, 83% being singletons. Sequencing input: peripheral blood. All receptors come from a man aged 30-40 years with acute or convalescent COVID-19. CDR3s include the opening cysteine and the closing phenylalanine or tryptophan. Each record gives: CDR3 length, D gene, J gene, clone size, V gene, CDR3 protein, CDR3 DNA. D genes are given only for firm matches. Rows give clone size only sometimes, using once, few, many, or a class for an expanded clone.

len: 13
d_gene: NA
j_gene: TRBJ1-6
abundance: NA
v_gene: TRBV30
CDR3aa: CAWTGGPLTPLHF
CDR3nt: TGTGCCTGGACCGGGGGGCCCCTCACCCCCCTCCACTTT

len: 15
d_gene: TRBD2
j_gene: TRBJ2-1
abundance: NA
v_gene: TRBV7-2
CDR3aa: CASSLLTGGPHEQFF
CDR3nt: TGTGCCAGCAGCTTACTTACGGGAGGGCCCCATGAGCAGTTCTTC

len: 13
d_gene: NA
j_gene: TRBJ1-1
abundance: NA
v_gene: TRBV30
CDR3aa: CAWSVQSETEAFF
CDR3nt: TGTGCCTGGAGTGTACAGAGTGAGACTGAAGCTTTCTTT

len: 14
d_gene: NA
j_gene: TRBJ2-1
abundance: NA
v_gene: TRBV2
CDR3aa: CASIDELLYNEQFF
CDR3nt: TGTGCCAGCATTGACGAGTTACTCTACAATGAGCAGTTCTTC

len: 15
d_gene: TRBD2
j_gene: TRBJ2-3
abundance: NA
v_gene: TRBV10-3
CDR3aa: CAIRGSGSGAGTQYF
CDR3nt: TGTGCCATCAGGGGGAGCGGGAGCGGCGCAGGTACGCAGTATTTT

len: 15
d_gene: NA
j_gene: TRBJ1-6
abundance: few
v_gene: TRBV11-1
CDR3aa: CASSLSNTDNSPLHF
CDR3nt: TGTGCCAGCAGCTTATCGAACACAGATAATTCACCCCTCCACTTT

len: 13
d_gene: NA
j_gene: TRBJ1-6
abundance: once
v_gene: TRBV10-3
CDR3aa: CAIRGSQGSPLHF
CDR3nt: TGTGCCATCCGAGGATCCCAGGGTTCACCCCTCCACTTT

len: 15
d_gene: NA
j_gene: TRBJ1-3
abundance: NA
v_gene: TRBV6-1
CDR3aa: CASREGTTPGNTIYF
CDR3nt: TGTGCCAGCAGAGAAGGGACAACCCCTGGAAACACCATATATTTT

len: 13
d_gene: NA
j_gene: TRBJ2-2
abundance: NA
v_gene: TRBV12-3/TRBV12-4
CDR3aa: CAAQVGNTGELFF
CDR3nt: TGTGCCGCCCAGGTTGGGAACACCGGGGAGCTGTTTTTT

len: 15
d_gene: TRBD1
j_gene: TRBJ1-2
abundance: NA
v_gene: TRBV5-5
CDR3aa: CASSLAGQTYYGYTF
CDR3nt: TGTGCCAGCAGCTTGGCGGGACAGACCTACTATGGCTACACCTTC

len: 14
d_gene: NA
j_gene: TRBJ1-2
abundance: NA
v_gene: TRBV6-5
CDR3aa: CASRRGGQGYGYTF
CDR3nt: TGTGCCAGCCGTAGGGGGGGGCAGGGCTATGGCTACACCTTC

len: 15
d_gene: NA
j_gene: TRBJ1-6
abundance: NA
v_gene: TRBV9
CDR3aa: CASSVVGGANSPLHF
CDR3nt: TGTGCCAGCAGCGTAGTAGGAGGGGCGAATTCACCCCTCCACTTT

len: 14
d_gene: TRBD1
j_gene: TRBJ1-1
abundance: NA
v_gene: TRBV9
CDR3aa: CASSPGQLQTEAFF
CDR3nt: TGTGCCAGCAGCCCGGGACAGCTTCAGACTGAAGCTTTCTTT

len: 11
d_gene: NA
j_gene: TRBJ2-5
abundance: NA
v_gene: TRBV12-3/TRBV12-4
CDR3aa: CASSPGETQYF
CDR3nt: TGTGCCAGCAGTCCCGGAGAGACCCAGTACTTC

len: 13
d_gene: TRBD1
j_gene: TRBJ2-5
abundance: NA
v_gene: TRBV19
CDR3aa: CASGTGQPETQYF
CDR3nt: TGTGCCAGCGGGACAGGTCAACCGGAGACCCAGTACTTC

len: 13
d_gene: TRBD1
j_gene: TRBJ2-7
abundance: NA
v_gene: TRBV27
CDR3aa: CASRGQEAYEQYF
CDR3nt: TGTGCCAGCAGAGGACAGGAGGCCTACGAGCAGTACTTC

len: 15
d_gene: NA
j_gene: TRBJ1-6
abundance: NA
v_gene: TRBV6-1
CDR3aa: CASSEGQARLEALHF
CDR3nt: TGTGCCAGCAGTGAAGGACAGGCCCGACTCGAGGCCCTCCACTTT

len: 13
d_gene: TRBD1
j_gene: TRBJ1-5
abundance: once
v_gene: TRBV12-3/TRBV12-4
CDR3aa: CASSLTGGQPQHF
CDR3nt: TGTGCCAGCAGTTTGACAGGGGGTCAGCCCCAGCATTTT

len: 15
d_gene: NA
j_gene: TRBJ2-4
abundance: NA
v_gene: TRBV6-5
CDR3aa: CASRGAGAAKNIQYF
CDR3nt: TGTGCCAGCAGGGGAGCAGGGGCAGCCAAAAACATTCAGTACTTC

len: 9
d_gene: NA
j_gene: TRBJ1-2
abundance: once
v_gene: TRBV7-2
CDR3aa: CASSLDRVF
CDR3nt: TGTGCCAGCAGCTTAGATCGGGTCTTC

len: 15
d_gene: NA
j_gene: TRBJ2-7
abundance: NA
v_gene: TRBV5-4
CDR3aa: CASSPSRQGSYEQYF
CDR3nt: TGTGCCAGCAGCCCCAGTCGGCAGGGTTCCTACGAGCAGTACTTC

len: 14
d_gene: NA
j_gene: TRBJ1-3
abundance: NA
v_gene: TRBV7-9
CDR3aa: CASSSFRAANTIYF
CDR3nt: TGTGCCAGCAGCTCCTTCCGAGCTGCTAACACCATATATTTT

len: 15
d_gene: TRBD2
j_gene: TRBJ2-2
abundance: NA
v_gene: TRBV5-1
CDR3aa: CASSLPSGNTGELFF
CDR3nt: TGCGCCAGCAGCTTGCCTAGCGGGAACACCGGGGAGCTGTTTTTT

len: 13
d_gene: NA
j_gene: TRBJ2-5
abundance: NA
v_gene: TRBV14
CDR3aa: CASSQGALGTQYF
CDR3nt: TGTGCCAGCAGCCAAGGAGCTCTTGGGACCCAGTACTTC

len: 15
d_gene: NA
j_gene: TRBJ2-1
abundance: once
v_gene: TRBV7-3
CDR3aa: CASSVTGSSYNEQFF
CDR3nt: TGTGCCAGCAGCGTAACAGGGAGCTCCTACAATGAGCAGTTCTTC

len: 16
d_gene: TRBD2
j_gene: TRBJ2-3
abundance: NA
v_gene: TRBV18
CDR3aa: CASSPSGSKVTDTQYF
CDR3nt: TGTGCCAGCTCACCTAGCGGGAGTAAGGTCACAGATACGCAGTATTTT

len: 15
d_gene: NA
j_gene: TRBJ1-5
abundance: few
v_gene: TRBV7-2
CDR3aa: CASSLTIYSNQPQHF
CDR3nt: TGTGCCAGCAGCTTGACAATTTATAGCAATCAGCCCCAGCATTTT

len: 13
d_gene: TRBD1
j_gene: TRBJ1-1
abundance: once
v_gene: TRBV19
CDR3aa: CASSGTANTEAFF
CDR3nt: TGTGCCAGTAGTGGGACAGCGAACACTGAAGCTTTCTTT

len: 15
d_gene: NA
j_gene: TRBJ2-5
abundance: NA
v_gene: TRBV6-6
CDR3aa: CASSWTGRGQETQYF
CDR3nt: TGTGCCAGCAGTTGGACAGGGAGGGGCCAAGAGACCCAGTACTTC

len: 14
d_gene: NA
j_gene: TRBJ2-6
abundance: NA
v_gene: TRBV19
CDR3aa: CASSTGPGANVLTF
CDR3nt: TGTGCCAGTAGTACAGGGCCTGGGGCCAACGTCCTGACTTTC

len: 14
d_gene: NA
j_gene: TRBJ2-2
abundance: NA
v_gene: TRBV6-2/TRBV6-3
CDR3aa: CASSFDRSTGELFF
CDR3nt: TGTGCCAGCAGTTTCGACAGAAGCACCGGGGAGCTGTTTTTT

len: 17
d_gene: TRBD1
j_gene: TRBJ1-5
abundance: NA
v_gene: TRBV6-1
CDR3aa: CASSEFGSTGANQPQHF
CDR3nt: TGTGCCAGCAGTGAATTTGGGTCGACAGGGGCCAATCAGCCCCAGCATTTT

len: 18
d_gene: TRBD2
j_gene: TRBJ2-1
abundance: NA
v_gene: TRBV4-2
CDR3aa: CASSLQTSGGSSYNEQFF
CDR3nt: TGTGCCAGCAGCCTACAGACTAGCGGGGGTTCGTCCTACAATGAGCAGTTCTTC

len: 14
d_gene: TRBD1
j_gene: TRBJ2-4
abundance: NA
v_gene: TRBV4-1
CDR3aa: CASSSRQGAYIQYF
CDR3nt: TGCGCCAGCAGCTCCCGACAGGGGGCGTACATTCAGTACTTC

len: 13
d_gene: NA
j_gene: TRBJ2-5
abundance: NA
v_gene: TRBV7-2
CDR3aa: CASSLNGGEAQYF
CDR3nt: TGTGCCAGCAGCTTAAATGGTGGGGAGGCCCAGTACTTC

len: 13
d_gene: NA
j_gene: TRBJ2-7
abundance: NA
v_gene: TRBV6-5
CDR3aa: CASKDLTSYEQYF
CDR3nt: TGTGCCAGCAAGGACTTAACATCCTACGAGCAGTACTTC

len: 17
d_gene: NA
j_gene: TRBJ2-2
abundance: once
v_gene: TRBV21-1
CDR3aa: CASSKQGSVNGTGELFF
CDR3nt: TGTGCCAGCTCTAAACAGGGGAGTGTAAACGGCACCGGGGAGCTGTTTTTT

len: 15
d_gene: NA
j_gene: TRBJ1-1
abundance: NA
v_gene: TRBV6-5
CDR3aa: CASSYSSGFNTEAFF
CDR3nt: TGTGCCAGCAGTTACTCGTCAGGGTTCAACACTGAAGCTTTCTTT

len: 13
d_gene: TRBD1
j_gene: TRBJ1-5
abundance: few
v_gene: TRBV10-3
CDR3aa: CAIRDRGDQPQHF
CDR3nt: TGTGCCATCAGGGACAGGGGAGATCAGCCCCAGCATTTT

len: 14
d_gene: NA
j_gene: TRBJ1-5
abundance: once
v_gene: TRBV9
CDR3aa: CASSAEGGFKPQHF
CDR3nt: TGTGCCAGCAGCGCGGAGGGAGGTTTTAAGCCCCAGCATTTT

len: 16
d_gene: NA
j_gene: TRBJ2-7
abundance: NA
v_gene: TRBV15
CDR3aa: CATSRGQGSSSYEQYF
CDR3nt: TGTGCCACCAGCAGGGGACAAGGGTCTAGCTCTTACGAGCAGTACTTC

len: 16
d_gene: NA
j_gene: TRBJ1-3
abundance: NA
v_gene: TRBV5-1
CDR3aa: CASSLDGDYSGNTIYF
CDR3nt: TGCGCCAGCAGCTTGGACGGGGACTACTCTGGAAACACCATATATTTT

len: 17
d_gene: NA
j_gene: TRBJ2-5
abundance: NA
v_gene: TRBV9
CDR3aa: CASSATGGVTPEETQYF
CDR3nt: TGTGCCAGCAGCGCAACAGGGGGGGTGACCCCCGAAGAGACCCAGTACTTC

len: 17
d_gene: NA
j_gene: TRBJ2-6
abundance: NA
v_gene: TRBV9
CDR3aa: CASSPSGGDSGANVLTF
CDR3nt: TGTGCCAGCAGCCCCAGCGGCGGTGACTCTGGGGCCAACGTCCTGACTTTC

len: 16
d_gene: TRBD2
j_gene: TRBJ2-5
abundance: NA
v_gene: TRBV6-6
CDR3aa: CASSTTSGGADETQYF
CDR3nt: TGTGCCAGCAGTACCACTAGCGGGGGGGCCGATGAGACCCAGTACTTC

len: 14
d_gene: NA
j_gene: TRBJ1-4
abundance: NA
v_gene: TRBV9
CDR3aa: CASSESRTNEKLFF
CDR3nt: TGTGCCAGCAGCGAGTCCAGGACTAATGAAAAACTGTTTTTT

len: 13
d_gene: NA
j_gene: TRBJ1-6
abundance: NA
v_gene: TRBV5-4
CDR3aa: CASSPNRDSPLHF
CDR3nt: TGTGCCAGCAGCCCAAACAGGGACTCACCCCTCCACTTT

len: 13
d_gene: NA
j_gene: TRBJ1-2
abundance: NA
v_gene: TRBV5-1
CDR3aa: CASSLVQDYGYTF
CDR3nt: TGCGCCAGCAGCTTGGTTCAGGACTATGGCTACACCTTC

len: 14
d_gene: NA
j_gene: TRBJ1-2
abundance: NA
v_gene: TRBV6-1
CDR3aa: CASSEASRQQGYTF
CDR3nt: TGTGCCAGCAGTGAAGCCTCCCGACAGCAAGGCTACACCTTC

len: 14
d_gene: NA
j_gene: TRBJ1-6
abundance: NA
v_gene: TRBV10-3
CDR3aa: CAISGDSLNSPLHF
CDR3nt: TGTGCCATCAGTGGTGACAGCCTTAATTCACCCCTCCACTTT

len: 14
d_gene: NA
j_gene: TRBJ1-2
abundance: NA
v_gene: TRBV5-1
CDR3aa: CASSLTQGLNGYTF
CDR3nt: TGCGCCAGCAGCTTGACCCAGGGTCTCAATGGCTACACCTTC

len: 18
d_gene: TRBD2
j_gene: TRBJ2-1
abundance: few
v_gene: TRBV7-2
CDR3aa: CASSLAPSSGGPWNEQFF
CDR3nt: TGTGCCAGCAGCTTAGCGCCTTCGAGCGGGGGCCCGTGGAATGAGCAGTTCTTC

len: 11
d_gene: NA
j_gene: TRBJ2-5
abundance: once
v_gene: TRBV25-1
CDR3aa: CASSVRAAQYF
CDR3nt: TGTGCCAGCAGTGTACGAGCGGCCCAGTACTTC

len: 14
d_gene: NA
j_gene: TRBJ1-1
abundance: NA
v_gene: TRBV5-5
CDR3aa: CASSLRGFGTEAFF
CDR3nt: TGTGCCAGCAGCTTGCGGGGGTTTGGAACTGAAGCTTTCTTT

len: 15
d_gene: TRBD2
j_gene: TRBJ2-1
abundance: NA
v_gene: TRBV7-7
CDR3aa: CASSRGLAGDDEQFF
CDR3nt: TGTGCTAGCAGCCGCGGACTAGCGGGAGACGATGAGCAGTTCTTC

len: 15
d_gene: NA
j_gene: TRBJ1-5
abundance: NA
v_gene: TRBV11-2
CDR3aa: CASSLEHRDDQPQHF
CDR3nt: TGTGCCAGCAGTCTAGAGCACAGGGATGACCAGCCCCAGCATTTT

len: 18
d_gene: TRBD2
j_gene: TRBJ2-1
abundance: NA
v_gene: TRBV2
CDR3aa: CASSVPRERGGRDNEQFF
CDR3nt: TGTGCCAGCAGTGTACCCAGAGAACGGGGGGGCCGCGACAATGAGCAGTTCTTC